These 9 T cell receptor beta chains originate from one sample sequenced in a study of blood T cells in healthy people across ages. A second PCR of 7 to 11 cycles used a sample-barcoded 5' primer and a J-beta primer mix. TCRdb passed the 5' RACE reads through MiXCR, listing each CDR3 protein once. This table has about 1.8 million distinct CDR3 sequences, roughly 52% appearing once. Sequencing was performed on blood. These receptor sequences come from a woman in her forties in good health.

The chain links TRBV5-1 to TRBJ1-1; D might be TRBD1 (5 bases). The CDR3 has 16 residues. Looked up from germline, CDR1 is SGHRS and CDR2 is YFSETQ. Trimming pared 4 bases from V and 0 bases from J, leaving 16 bases between. This CDR3 reads CASSLQGTRVNTEAFF. The CDR3 bases are TGCGCCAGCAGCCTCCAGGGAACCCGAGTGAACACTGAAGCTTTCTTT. The variable domain in full, with the rest retrieved from reference TRBV5-1 and TRBJ1-1, is KAGVTQTPRYLIKTRGQQVTLSCSPISGHRSVSWYQQTPGQGLQFLFEYFSETQRNKGNFPGRFSGRQFSNSRSEMNVSTLELGDSALYLCASSLQGTRVNTEAFFGQGTRLTVV.

The chain links TRBV5-1 to TRBJ2-5; 9 positions agree with TRBD1. This CDR3 comprises 20 residues. Germline-derived CDR1 and CDR2 are SGHRS and YFSETQ. The V segment lost 4 bases and the J segment 3 bases; nucleotides outside the gene matches: 22. The CDR3 loop is CASSPIESKWDRVVKETQYF. The CDR3 nucleotides are TGCGCCAGCAGCCCGATAGAATCCAAGTGGGACAGGGTGGTGAAAGAGACCCAGTACTTC.

The chain joins TRBV5-1 to TRBJ1-4, with D perhaps TRBD1 (6 bases). The germline V gene encodes CDR1 SGHRS and CDR2 YFSETQ. CDR3 size: 14 residues. V dropped 4 bases and J dropped 5 bases, with 12 bases sitting between them. The CDR3 DNA reads as TGCGCCAGCAGCCCGACAGGTGCGAATGAAAAACTGTTTTTT. This sequence encodes CASSPTGANEKLFF.

J is TRBJ2-4 and V is TRBV5-6, with 8 bases aligning to TRBD2. The better agreement between TRBJ2-7 and the DNA end casts doubt on the J call. The CDR3 contains 14 residues. The germline CDR1 and CDR2 sequences are SGHDT and YYEEEE. The CDR3 bases are TGTGCCAGCATACGCCGGGGGGGGCCTTACGAGCAGTACTTC. This gives the protein CASIRRGGPYEQYF.

The V gene is TRBV15, the J gene TRBJ2-2; the D gene is possibly TRBD1 (6 bases). V was trimmed by 6 bases and J by 0 bases, leaving 8 bases between them. The CDR3 spans 14 residues. CDR1 is LNHNV, CDR2 YYDKDF, per germline (reference sequence). This chain's CDR3 is CATREGANTGELFF. The DNA of the CDR3 is TGTGCCACCAGAGAGGGGGCGAACACCGGGGAGCTGTTTTTT.

This CDR3 is CSARESGGRTIGQFF. The CDR3 DNA reads TGCAGTGCTAGAGAGAGCGGGGGTAGGACAATCGGGCAGTTCTTC. This chain joins TRBV20-1 and TRBJ2-1; TRBD2 agrees at 8 bases. Germline assignment: CDR1 DFQATT and CDR2 SNEGSKA (reference sequence). The length of the CDR3 is 15 residues. The V and J ends lost 0 bases and 12 bases, in that order; junction bases with no gene match: 13.

This clonotype has at least ten counts. The CDR3 reads CASSLGGLAKNIQYF. CDR3 sequence (DNA): TGTGCCAGCAGCCTGGGCGGACTAGCCAAAAACATTCAGTACTTC. The rearrangement links TRBV28 to TRBJ2-4; possibly TRBD2 for D (5 bases). CDR3 length: 15 residues. Germline loops: CDR1 MDHEN, CDR2 SYDVKM. Trimming pared 6 bases from V and 0 bases from J, leaving 12 bases between. The entire variable domain, with the rest obtained from reference TRBV28 and TRBJ2-4, is as follows: DVKVTQSSRYLVKRTGEKVFLECVQDMDHENMFWYRQDPGLGLRLIYFSYDVKMKEKGDIPEGYSVSREKKERFSLILESASTNQTSMYLCASSLGGLAKNIQYFGAGTRLSVL.

The chain links TRBV20-1 to TRBJ1-2; 10 bases line up with TRBD1. The germline V gene encodes CDR1 DFQATT and CDR2 SNEGSKA (reference sequence). The CDR3 runs 15 residues. The V gene end was trimmed by 0 bases and the J gene end by 1 base; junction bases not matched to a gene: 2. Here the CDR3 reads CSARDRDRGNYGYTF. For the CDR3, the DNA is TGCAGTGCTAGAGATCGGGACAGGGGTAACTATGGCTACACCTTC.

The rearrangement links TRBV4-3 to TRBJ1-6, with a tentative D call TRBD1 (5 bases). Deletions cut 0 bases from V and 5 bases from J, with 8 bases between. The CDR3 spans 15 residues. Germline-derived CDR1 and CDR2 are LGHNA and YSLEER. This chain's CDR3 is CASSQDGTDNSPLHF. The CDR3 nucleotides are TGCGCCAGCAGCCAAGATGGGACGGATAATTCACCCCTCCACTTT.